This T cell receptor (beta chain) was identified during a study of OX40 agonist ivuxolimab in advanced cancers. Looking at the study overall: Patients with prior anti-PD-1, anti-PD-L1 or anti-CTLA-4 therapy were eligible; roughly 41% had some.

The protocol was immunoSEQ multiplex PCR, while the TCRdb copy is restricted to in-frame clones and leaves out a portion. This table holds some 70,000 clones, roughly four fifths found once. A note on this clone: Its target is unknown.

Findings and limits, study-wide: Within 6 weeks, CD4+ and CD8+ blood T cells expanded clonally at 0.1 to 3.0 mg/kg. Patients with a partial response at 0.1-3.0 mg/kg had among the lowest clonal expansion. Which antigen the expanded peripheral T cells recognized is unknown.

In germline, CDR1 is SGHRS, CDR2 YFSETQ. The CDR3 is 15 residues long. V shed 0 bases and J shed 5 bases, with 9 bases lying between them. The V and J genes are TRBV5-1 and TRBJ1-6; D uncertain. The sequences come from CD4+ or CD8+ T cells sorted from blood, collected in a trial of the OX40 agonist ivuxolimab. The sequence derives from an adult with an advanced solid tumor such as melanoma, head and neck, liver or kidney cancer. This CDR3 reads CASSLGENNNSPLHF. The CDR3 DNA sequence: TGCGCCAGCAGCTTGGGAGAAAACAATAATTCACCCCTCCACTTT. The complete variable domain, with remaining parts taken from reference TRBV5-1 and TRBJ1-6, reads KAGVTQTPRYLIKTRGQQVTLSCSPISGHRSVSWYQQTPGQGLQFLFEYFSETQRNKGNFPGRFSGRQFSNSRSEMNVSTLELGDSALYLCASSLGENNNSPLHFGNGTRLTVT.